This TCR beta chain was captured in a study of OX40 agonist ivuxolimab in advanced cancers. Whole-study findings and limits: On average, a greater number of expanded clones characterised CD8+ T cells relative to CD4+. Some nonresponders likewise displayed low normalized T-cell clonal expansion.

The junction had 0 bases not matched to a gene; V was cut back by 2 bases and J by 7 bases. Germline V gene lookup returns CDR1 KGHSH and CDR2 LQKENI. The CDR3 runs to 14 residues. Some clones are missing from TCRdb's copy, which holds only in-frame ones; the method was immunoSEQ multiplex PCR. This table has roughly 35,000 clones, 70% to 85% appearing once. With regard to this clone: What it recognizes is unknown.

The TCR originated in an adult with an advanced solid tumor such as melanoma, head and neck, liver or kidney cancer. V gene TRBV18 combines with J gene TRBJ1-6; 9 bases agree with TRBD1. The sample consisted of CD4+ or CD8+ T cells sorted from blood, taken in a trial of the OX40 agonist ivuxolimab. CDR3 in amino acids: CASSPGTGNSPLHF. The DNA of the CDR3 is TGTGCCAGCTCACCAGGGACAGGGAATTCACCCCTCCACTTT.